The 11 T cell receptor beta chains presented below share a single source sample, sequenced in a study of cytomegalovirus exposure and HLA in healthy donors. The PCR made use of 60 Vbeta and 13 Jbeta primers. TCRdb keeps only in-frame clones here, not all; method: immunoSEQ multiplex PCR. The sample has 110,000 or so clones, approximately 80% seen once; the top ten hold about 1.5%. The sequencing input was PBMCs. Receptor source: a young woman in good health and CMV-seronegative.

The chain couples TRBV14 to TRBJ2-1; TRBD2 matches 8 bases. J lost 0 bases, V lost 1 base, and 11 bases had no gene match. The CDR3 extends over 19 amino acids. CDR1 and CDR2 (germline): SGHDN, FVKESK. The CDR3 sequence is CASSQVGWAGGLSYNEQFF. In nucleotides, the CDR3 is TGTGCCAGCAGCCAAGTGGGTTGGGCGGGGGGCCTCTCCTACAATGAGCAGTTCTTC.

This chain joins TRBV10-1 and TRBJ2-1, with 8 bases matching TRBD2. Germline V gene lookup returns CDR1 WNHNN and CDR2 SYGVQD (reference sequence). The CDR3 contains 18 residues. The V gene end was trimmed by 5 bases and the J gene end by 4 bases; junction bases not matched to a gene: 16. As DNA, the CDR3 is TGCGCCAGCAGTTATACACCCGGGACTAGGAAAGGTTACAATGAGCAGTTCTTC. Translating it yields CASSYTPGTRKGYNEQFF.

The rearrangement uses TRBV2 and TRBJ1-2, with D hard to call. Germline V gene data show CDR1 as SNHLY and CDR2 as FYNNEI. CDR3 size: 14 residues. Trimming took 0 bases from V and 6 from J, leaving 11 bases between them. CDR3 nucleotides: TGTGCCAGCAGTGAAGCGGAGGAAGGGCATGGCTACACCTTC. Amino acid sequence: CASSEAEEGHGYTF. The whole variable domain, filled in from reference TRBV2 and TRBJ1-2, reads EPEVTQTPSHQVTQMGQEVILRCVPISNHLYFYWYRQILGQKVEFLVSFYNNEISEKSEIFDDQFSVERPDGSNFTLKIRSTKLEDSAMYFCASSEAEEGHGYTFGSGTRLTVV.

The rearrangement links TRBV27 to TRBJ2-7, with 7 nucleotides matching TRBD2. Germline-derived CDR1 and CDR2 are MNHEY and SMNVEV (reference sequence). This CDR3 is 13 amino acids long. V lost 8 bases, J lost 5 bases, and 9 bases stayed unmatched. Here the CDR3 reads CASGLDGGNEQYF. The CDR3 DNA follows: TGTGCCAGCGGCCTCGACGGGGGGAACGAGCAGTACTTC.

The genes are TRBV10-2 and TRBJ2-2; 9 bases agree with TRBD2. V lost 6 bases, J lost 5 bases, and 7 bases stayed unmatched. This CDR3 is built from 15 residues. Germline values: CDR1 WSHSY, CDR2 SAAADI. Written as DNA, the CDR3 is TGCGCCAGCAGAGGTTGGACTAGCGAGACCGGGGAGCTGTTTTTT. It encodes CASRGWTSETGELFF.

This sequence joins TRBV15 and TRBJ2-1; 10 bases align to TRBD1. The CDR3 contains 16 residues. Germline CDR1 LNHNV, CDR2 YYDKDF (reference sequence). Trimming took 1 base from V and 4 from J; bases not matched to a gene: 4. The CDR3 here is CATSRVTGGGYNEQFF. As DNA, the CDR3 is TGTGCCACCAGCAGAGTGACAGGGGGCGGATACAATGAGCAGTTCTTC.

This sequence joins TRBV19 and TRBJ2-2, with 7 bases identical to TRBD2. The CDR3 consists of 16 residues. Per the germline V gene, CDR1 is LNHDA and CDR2 is SQIVND (reference sequence). With 2 bases clipped from V and 3 bases from J, the junction kept 6 bases outside the gene matches. CDR3 DNA: TGTGCCAGTAGTATAATAAGCGGGACTGACACCGGGGAGCTGTTTTTT. Protein: CASSIISGTDTGELFF.

Comments on this clone: A read error may produce the germline difference seen at one junction end. This chain joins TRBV2 and TRBJ2-6, with a weak D call TRBD1 (5 bases). Germline V lookup: CDR1 SNHLY, CDR2 FYNNEI. The CDR3 totals 13 residues. The CDR3 region is CARSGSGANGLTF. The CDR3 bases are TGTGCCAGGAGTGGCTCTGGGGCCAACGGCCTGACTTTC.

This sequence joins TRBV10-2 and TRBJ1-1; a possible D gene is TRBD1 (6 bases). With 5 bases removed from V and 4 bases from J, the gap between germline ends came to 23 bases. CDR1 is WSHSY, CDR2 SAAADI, per germline. The CDR3 length is 17 residues. The CDR3 coding sequence is TGCGCCAGCAGTTCCCACCGGGGGGCCGGAGGGAGCACTGAAGCTTTCTTT. Translated: CASSSHRGAGGSTEAFF.

In the case of this clone: Germline and junction disagree at one end, which may indicate a read error. J is TRBJ1-1 and V is TRBV11-2, with unresolved D. The CDR3 spans 14 residues. Germline CDR1 SGHAT, CDR2 FQNNGV. Written as DNA, the CDR3 is TGTGCCAGCAGCTTAGATGGCGCGCTGCAGACTGAAAGCTTT. Translated: CASSLDGALQTESF.

The rearrangement joins TRBV2 to TRBJ2-4, with D uncertain. The germline CDR1 and CDR2 sequences are SNHLY and FYNNEI. The V and J ends lost 0 bases and 4 bases respectively, with 4 bases between them. CDR3 length: 13 amino acids. This CDR3 is CASSEAAKNIQYF. For the CDR3, the DNA is TGTGCCAGCAGTGAAGCAGCTAAAAACATTCAGTACTTC.